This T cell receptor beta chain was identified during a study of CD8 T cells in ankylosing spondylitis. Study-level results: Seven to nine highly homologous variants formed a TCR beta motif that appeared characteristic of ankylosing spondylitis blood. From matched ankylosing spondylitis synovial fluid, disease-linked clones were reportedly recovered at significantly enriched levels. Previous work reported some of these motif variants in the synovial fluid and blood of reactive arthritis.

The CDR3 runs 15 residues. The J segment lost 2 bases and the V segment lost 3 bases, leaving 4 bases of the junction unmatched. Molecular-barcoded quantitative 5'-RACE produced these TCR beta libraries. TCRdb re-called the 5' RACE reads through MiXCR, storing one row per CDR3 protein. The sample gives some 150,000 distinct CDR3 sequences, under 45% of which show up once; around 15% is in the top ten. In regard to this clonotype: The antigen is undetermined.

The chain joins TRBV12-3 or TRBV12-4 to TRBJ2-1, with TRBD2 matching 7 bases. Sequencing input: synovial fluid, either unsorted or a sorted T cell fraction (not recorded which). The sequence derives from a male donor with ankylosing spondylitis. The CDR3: CASSFLRGAYNEQFF. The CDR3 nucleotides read TGTGCCAGCAGTTTCCTCCGGGGGGCCTACAATGAGCAGTTCTTC.